This TCR beta chain appears in the sequencing data of a study of cytomegalovirus exposure and HLA in healthy donors (dated 2017 in TCRdb). For the study in its entirety: In an earlier analysis of roughly 590 of the donors, 276 Gb of sequence data and 95 million to 130 million unique TCR beta sequences from about 179 million T cells were reported. A later analysis re-analyzed previously published TCR beta repertoires from 600 to 850 donors and added high-resolution HLA genotyping to study TCR occurrence patterns. Alongside the repertoire data, information on donor age, sex, ethnicity and CMV serostatus was compiled. Class I and class II HLA loci were covered by the typing at four-digit resolution. On average, around 230,000 unique TCR beta nucleotide sequences were sequenced per donor among about 400 genotyped donors of the cohort, with around 19% of those sequences being non-productive. A separate validation cohort of some 130 different subjects was used in addition to the approximately 700-subject first cohort. A handful of DR-DQ haplotypes were handled as single units for association and clustering because linkage in the cohort was strong. The study used immunosequencing to profile the T cell repertoires of about 670 subjects and linked those repertoires to cytomegalovirus serostatus. High-throughput TCR immunosequencing, statistical association of individual TCRs with disease status, and machine learning were combined to predict cytomegalovirus infection status. An earlier analysis of about 600 of the donors used high-throughput TCR beta sequencing to judge whether each TCR beta V gene segment behaved as functional or pseudogenic. A later genetic analysis took genome-wide SNP genotypes for about 55% of the 666 donors and used that subset as a discovery cohort. Among the roughly 380 genotyped donors, 75% to 90% belonged to the genetic ancestry cluster associated with self-reported Caucasian donors. In the later analysis, no new phenotypic data were used to find candidate immune exposures; instead, reliance was placed on TCR beta sequences and their occurrence across donors. An early release that covered fewer than 750 HLA-typed donors contained around 300 gigabases of sequencing data and tens of millions of unique TCR sequences. Typing coverage differed by locus: A, B, C, DRB1 and DQB1 were typed in roughly 620-630 donors, DQA1 in 500 to 550, DPA1 in 600 to 610, and DPB1 in about 450. Every repertoire in the discovery cohort had been generated on one and the same sequencing platform. The study aimed to test whether cataloging public T cell receptors could reveal signatures of past pathogen exposure. General findings and caveats noted by the study authors: For the cohort, immune exposure information was limited to CMV serostatus. The study listed 164 TCR beta chains as associated with cytomegalovirus. A cluster of highly shared sequence variants was judged likely to be a technical artifact of the sequencing pipeline. According to the authors, the approach could potentially be generalized to other disease states and immunological phenotypes. Presence/absence analyses assumed roughly uniform sequencing depth across donors, an assumption that may not hold. A further reported finding was that TCR beta sequences accurately predicted the HLA-A and HLA-B alleles for most subjects in the first cohort. Across donors, most TCR sequences were observed very rarely, whereas some public TCRs were present in many individuals. Compared with the approximately 600-donor mean, donors in an Asian-associated ancestry cluster had fewer N-insertions in productive TCRs, according to a later genetic analysis. This cohort had only TCR beta chains sequenced, and the lack of alpha or paired-chain data limited which features could be detected. Some IMGT-functional V segments, including TRBV6-2 and TRBV6-3, could not be told apart with the 87-base-pair reads, so those segments were excluded. In a later analysis, HLA-associated TCR beta chains were found to be more clonally expanded and to have lower generation probabilities than equally common non-associated chains. Linkage disequilibrium might explain the correlated functional status among segregating V segments, but an unknown experimental factor could not be ruled out. Most CMV-associated TCR beta chains appeared to be HLA-restricted in a later analysis, and the HLA associations seemed to be driven largely by CMV exposure. An earlier analysis of approximately 590 of the donors showed that most TCR beta V segments appeared in productive rearrangements either about 90% or about 30% of the time, which broadly matched IMGT annotations. Specific HLA alleles were associated with roughly 17,000 TCR beta sequences at a false discovery rate of 0.05 in a later analysis. About 17 rarely observed V segments, including chromosome 9 orphons, were excluded from the earlier analysis of several hundred of the donors because counts were too low. In a later analysis, TCR association rates were found to vary across HLA loci, with the most associated TCRs seen for DRB1 alleles and the fewest for HLA-C alleles. In a later genetic analysis, a missense DCLRE1C variant was associated with V-gene and J-gene trimming of TCR beta chains, and the association was replicated in an independent cohort. HLA typing was unavailable for some donors at each locus, so association tests used only the typed subset. Three of the identified cytomegalovirus-associated TCR beta chains were confirmed in vitro to be specific for cytomegalovirus antigens. When HLA alleles, especially DR and DQ, strongly co-occurred, attributing TCR associations to individual alleles was difficult. In both the original and validation cohorts, the classifier was reported to diagnose cytomegalovirus status with high specificity and sensitivity. Several of the top co-occurrence clusters appeared to be linked to parvovirus B19, influenza, CMV and Epstein-Barr virus, according to a later analysis.

Libraries were made using the immunoSEQ multiplex PCR assay. The multiplex PCR relied on a mix of 60 forward primers for TCR Vbeta segments and 13 reverse primers for TCR Jbeta segments. The CDR3 region of rearranged TCR beta genes was amplified from genomic DNA by a multiplex PCR assay. The Illumina HiSeq System was used to sequence the amplified TCR beta libraries as 87-base-pair reads. Regarding the original processing steps: In a later analysis, 77 million or so unique TCR beta chains were counted across the 650 to 700 repertoires, and roughly 9.9 million of these chains were shared by at least two donors. To remove PCR and sequencing errors, raw reads were error-corrected and collapsed into unique sequences using a nearest-neighbor algorithm that merged closely related sequences. To assign V, D and J gene segments, CDR3 sequences were aligned to IMGT reference sequences. For a sequence to be retained, at least a six-nucleotide match to both a V gene segment and a J gene segment was required. A rearrangement counted as productive if the CDR3 had no stop codons and remained in frame with V and J, and every other rearrangement counted as non-productive. Following IMGT convention, CDR3 was defined as the stretch from the second conserved V-encoded cysteine up to the conserved J-encoded phenylalanine. Sequences without an unambiguous match to a single V gene segment were excluded from the earlier analysis of about 640 of the donors. In an earlier analysis of approximately 550 of the donors, V segments were called functional above 56.7% productive rearrangements and were called segregating when the between-donor standard deviation exceeded 5%. To diagnose cytomegalovirus status from the catalog of TCR beta chain sequences, a statistical classification framework was built. A later analysis assigned V and J genes by comparing TCR nucleotide sequences with IMGT/GENE-DB human TR gene sequences. Using the TCRdist pipeline, a later analysis assigned CDR3 sequences along with most-parsimonious VDJ recombination scenarios. In a later analysis, each TCR beta chain was defined by its CDR3 amino acid sequence together with its V-gene family, and reads lacking a unique V-gene family were excluded. As a way to deal with suspected cross-contamination and a sequencing artifact, a later analysis dropped hundreds of nucleotide sequences that were highly shared and had low generation probability. In a later analysis, a clonal expansion index was calculated for each public chain from normalized within-repertoire ranks of inferred template counts. Generation probabilities in a later analysis came from a VDJ recombination model fitted to out-of-frame rearrangements, and those results were checked against IGoR. Hypergeometric tests were used in a later analysis to score TCR-TCR, TCR-HLA and TCR-CMV co-occurrence, with a repertoire-size bias correction applied to the TCR pairs. In a later analysis, false discovery rates were estimated by permuting HLA or CMV assignments 20 times. In a later analysis, co-occurring TCRs were grouped with DBSCAN, and TCRdist sequence similarity was added when clustering was performed within HLA-allele-positive subsets. Repertoires with fewer than 30,000 or more than 120,000 public chains were left out of co-occurrence clustering, as were five repertoires with anomalous nucleotide sharing. The clones in this table, taken by TCRdb from immuneACCESS, are in-frame only. Not every clone is retained; where verified, under half of the shortfall comes from an unresolved V gene, and the cause of the rest is unknown. V and J calls and clone size are given by that table; D and trimming were obtained from the DNA. The sample table shows around 110,000 clones, and roughly three quarters are seen once. 2.5% to 3% of the sample comes from the top ten.

The cohort consisted of 650 to 850 healthy bone marrow donors. All cohort members were sampled while nominally healthy, although unrecorded immune exposures were likely present. The donor was CMV seropositive and was included in the group of around 300 seropositive cohort members. Every donor gave a peripheral blood sample, and the peripheral blood mononuclear cells from that sample were used for TCR beta sequencing. The Qiagen DNeasy Blood Extraction Kit was used to extract genomic DNA from the blood cell samples. The CDR1 and CDR2 encoded by the germline V gene (reference sequence) are LNHDA and SQIVND. Germline trimming: 9 bases from V, 7 bases from J; junction bases outside gene matches: 6. From the cysteine through the phenylalanine, the CDR3 covers 12 amino acids. The entry retains the CDR3 DNA only, 36 bases that are in frame from base 1. This clone appeared a single time. The target of this receptor is not known. There are no base qualities to consult, and no much larger clone falls within one base.

The sequenced material came from PBMCs. This clonotype was obtained from a young woman in good health and CMV-seropositive. Recombination connected TRBV19 to TRBJ1-1; the junction holds 9 bases that match TRBD1. The DNA is TGTGCCAGCCGAACAGGGGGCGATGAAGCTTTCTTT. This sequence encodes CASRTGGDEAFF.